Below, 20 T cell receptor beta chains from the same sample are listed, as sequenced in a study of T cell responses to AZD1222 COVID-19 vaccine. Profiling relied on immunoSEQ multiplex PCR, and the TCRdb table lists in-frame clones only, not all of them. The table shows around 190,000 clones, with over 80% occurring only once. Sequenced material: peripheral blood, taken on day 0 of AZD1222 vaccination. The receptors come from an adult in good health.

V is TRBV27 and J is TRBJ1-4; the D is unclear. The germline V and J ends were trimmed by 5 bases and 8 bases, with 12 bases remaining between them. This CDR3 spans 13 amino acids. CDR1 is MNHEY and CDR2 is SMNVEV in the germline V gene (reference sequence). Here the CDR3 reads CASSLRRSEKLFF. Here the CDR3 DNA reads TGTGCCAGCAGTCTACGACGATCGGAAAAACTGTTTTTT.

V usage is TRBV4-3 and J usage is TRBJ2-2; 10 bases match TRBD1. Trimming removed 0 bases from V and 3 bases from J; junction bases left unmatched: 10. Germline V gene data show CDR1 as LGHNA and CDR2 as YSLEER. CDR3 length equals 19 residues. CDR3 coding DNA: TGCGCCAGCAGCCAAGATTATTATGGGGACAGGGGCGACACCGGGGAGCTGTTTTTT. Residues: CASSQDYYGDRGDTGELFF.

The chain uses TRBV19 and TRBJ2-7; D assignment may be TRBD1 or TRBD2 (6 bases each). CDR1 and CDR2 (germline): LNHDA, SQIVND (reference sequence). The CDR3 length is 15 residues. V lost 3 bases and J lost 7, with 19 bases in between. CDR3 region: CASSIAGHRAREQYF. DNA for the CDR3: TGTGCCAGTAGTATCGCGGGACACAGGGCTCGGGAGCAGTACTTC.

The CDR3 nucleotides read TGTGCCAGCAGCTTAGTACCAGAAATGATGAACACTGAAGCTTTCTTT. Its protein product is CASSLVPEMMNTEAFF. The V call is TRBV7-6, the J call TRBJ1-1; D is unresolved. V was shortened by 1 base and J by 0 bases, with 12 bases between the two germline ends. This CDR3 contains 16 residues. The V gene's germline CDR1 is SGHVS and CDR2 FNYEAQ.

The chain has TRBV2 and TRBJ1-2; D is possibly TRBD1 (5 bases). V was trimmed by 2 bases and J by 3 bases, leaving 10 bases between them. The germline CDR1 and CDR2 sequences are SNHLY and FYNNEI. The CDR3 has 14 amino acids. CDR3 region: CASSESRADYGYTF. The CDR3 bases are TGTGCCAGCAGTGAAAGCAGGGCTGACTATGGCTACACCTTC.

The J gene is TRBJ1-2, the V gene TRBV4-2; D not resolved. Per germline, CDR1 LGHNA and CDR2 YNFKEQ. Trimming cost V 1 base and J 5 bases, with 8 bases left between them. The length of the CDR3 is 13 residues. The DNA of the CDR3 is TGTGCCAGCAGCCAAGGAGGCCCTTATGGCTACACCTTC. Encoded protein: CASSQGGPYGYTF.

CDR3 loop: CASSMGHSGNTIYF. The CDR3, as DNA: TGTGCCAGTAGTATGGGCCACTCTGGAAACACCATATATTTT. The chain links TRBV19 to TRBJ1-3; D uncertain. Deletions cut 3 bases from V and 0 bases from J, with 6 bases between. The CDR3 extends over 14 amino acids. Germline V gene data show CDR1 as LNHDA and CDR2 as SQIVND (reference sequence).

Remarks on this clone: The sample has other DNA sequences that encode this CDR3 too. This rearrangement joins TRBV9 to TRBJ2-3, with TRBD2 identical over 7 bases. V was clipped by 2 bases and J by 0 bases; unmatched bases: 3. Per germline, CDR1 SGDLS and CDR2 YYNGEE. The CDR3 totals 15 residues. The CDR3 region has the DNA TGTGCCAGCAGCGTCGGGCGGGGGAGCACAGATACGCAGTATTTT. Protein product: CASSVGRGSTDTQYF.

The chain carries TRBV3-1 (or the pseudogene TRBV3-2) and TRBJ2-5; perhaps TRBD2 as D (5 bases). The CDR3 spans 16 residues. In germline, CDR1 is LGHDT, CDR2 YNNKEL (reference sequence). The V end was cut by 5 bases, the J end by 5 bases, with 21 bases between. In DNA form, the CDR3 reads TGTGCCAGCAGCGCACTCTGGGGAGCCTCGGGGGAGACCCAGTACTTC. Translation gives CASSALWGASGETQYF.

The genes are TRBV7-9 and TRBJ1-1; a possible D gene is TRBD1 (5 bases). CDR1 and CDR2 from the germline V gene are SEHNR and FQNEAQ (reference sequence). With 5 bases removed from V and 2 bases from J, the gap between germline ends came to 15 bases. The CDR3 length is 15 residues. The CDR3 sequence: CASSGSTEKNTEAFF. The CDR3 region has the DNA TGTGCCAGCAGCGGGTCGACAGAGAAAAACACTGAAGCTTTCTTT.

This chain connects TRBV10-1 to TRBJ2-5, with D perhaps matching TRBD1 (6 bases). The germline CDR1 and CDR2 sequences are WNHNN and SYGVQD (reference sequence). CDR3 size: 13 residues. V was trimmed by 0 bases and J by 7 bases, leaving 9 bases between them. This CDR3 reads CASSESLGGTQYF. CDR3 nucleotides: TGCGCCAGCAGTGAGTCACTAGGGGGGACCCAGTACTTC.

V gene TRBV19 combines with J gene TRBJ1-5; D unclear. The CDR3 length is 18 residues. The germline V gene encodes CDR1 LNHDA and CDR2 SQIVND (reference sequence). V was trimmed by 5 bases and J by 4 bases, leaving 24 bases between them. The CDR3 is CASSFPGKGKSVNQPQHF. The CDR3 region has the DNA TGTGCCAGTAGTTTCCCCGGCAAGGGCAAATCGGTGAATCAGCCCCAGCATTTT. The full variable domain, in which reference TRBV19 and TRBJ1-5 provide the parts outside the CDR3, is DGGITQSPKYLFRKEGQNVTLSCEQNLNHDAMYWYRQDPGQGLRLIYYSQIVNDFQKGDIAEGYSVSREKKESFPLTVTSAQKNPTAFYLCASSFPGKGKSVNQPQHFGDGTRLSIL.

This chain connects TRBV3-1 (or the pseudogene TRBV3-2) to TRBJ2-3, with 8 bases lining up with TRBD2. CDR1 and CDR2 from the germline V gene are LGHDT and YNNKEL (reference sequence). The CDR3 covers 14 residues. V shed 6 bases and J 2 bases; nucleotides not matched to a gene: 4. Written as DNA, the CDR3 is TGTGCCAGCAGATATAGCGGGGACACAGATACGCAGTATTTT. This sequence encodes CASRYSGDTDTQYF.

The rearrangement joins TRBV19 to TRBJ1-6; D is ambiguous. Trimming took 8 bases from V and 0 from J, leaving 8 bases between them. The CDR3 length is 14 residues. Germline lookup yields CDR1 LNHDA and CDR2 SQIVND (reference sequence). CDR3 protein: CASRAYSYNSPLHF. CDR3 in DNA: TGTGCCAGTCGGGCCTACTCCTATAATTCACCCCTCCACTTT.

This chain links TRBV7-9 with TRBJ1-5; tentatively, D is TRBD1 (5 bases). Germline lookup yields CDR1 SEHNR and CDR2 FQNEAQ (reference sequence). There are 15 residues in the CDR3. Trimming shortened V by 1 base and J by 2 bases, and 9 bases separated the two germline ends. CDR3 in DNA: TGTGCCAGCAGCTTAGAGGGGTTCGGCAATCAGCCCCAGCATTTT. Encoded protein: CASSLEGFGNQPQHF.

V is TRBV5-1 and J is TRBJ1-1; no firm D call. Germline CDR1 is SGHRS and CDR2 is YFSETQ. Trimming pared 4 bases from V and 8 bases from J, leaving 15 bases between. CDR3 length: 13 amino acids. The CDR3 DNA reads as TGCGCCAGCAGCCCTCTGGGAAGATCGGAAGCTTTCTTT. This codes for CASSPLGRSEAFF. Complete variable domain (other parts from reference TRBV5-1 and TRBJ1-1): KAGVTQTPRYLIKTRGQQVTLSCSPISGHRSVSWYQQTPGQGLQFLFEYFSETQRNKGNFPGRFSGRQFSNSRSEMNVSTLELGDSALYLCASSPLGRSEAFFGQGTRLTVV.

The CDR3 DNA sequence: TGTGCCAGCAGCTTAGGGGCAGGGGGCAGCTATGGCTACACCTTC. Translated: CASSLGAGGSYGYTF. The genes are TRBV11-2 and TRBJ1-2; 8 nucleotides line up with TRBD1. The V gene end was trimmed by 1 base and the J gene end by 4 bases; junction bases not matched to a gene: 5. The CDR3 sequence is 15 residues long. Germline V gene sequence: CDR1 SGHAT, CDR2 FQNNGV. The whole variable domain, filled in from reference TRBV11-2 and TRBJ1-2, reads EAGVAQSPRYKIIEKRQSVAFWCNPISGHATLYWYQQILGQGPKLLIQFQNNGVVDDSQLPKDRFSAERLKGVDSTLKIQPAKLEDSAVYLCASSLGAGGSYGYTFGSGTRLTVV.

The CDR3 spells CASSSREADTEAFF. CDR3 DNA: TGTGCCAGCAGCTCCCGGGAGGCGGACACTGAAGCTTTCTTT. The V gene is TRBV3-1 (or the pseudogene TRBV3-2), the J gene TRBJ1-1; D is unclear. The CDR3 runs to 14 residues. Trimming removed 5 bases from V and 3 bases from J, with 13 bases in between. Germline assignment: CDR1 LGHDT and CDR2 YNNKEL (reference sequence).

This sequence joins TRBV3-1 (or the pseudogene TRBV3-2) and TRBJ2-2; D is unresolved. CDR1 and CDR2 from the germline V gene are LGHDT and YNNKEL (reference sequence). Trimming pared 3 bases from V and 6 bases from J, leaving 8 bases between. CDR3 length equals 13 residues. DNA of the CDR3: TGTGCCAGCAGCCAGGGTCAATCCGGGGAGCTGTTTTTT. This encodes CASSQGQSGELFF.

The rearrangement uses TRBV9 and TRBJ2-7, with TRBD1 matching 8 bases. From germline, CDR1 is SGDLS and CDR2 YYNGEE. V trimming: 2 bases; J trimming: 6 bases; junction bases outside the gene matches: 7. The CDR3 totals 14 residues. The CDR3 loop is CASSVLQGAGEQYF. The CDR3, as DNA: TGTGCCAGCAGCGTTTTGCAGGGGGCGGGCGAGCAGTACTTC.